These 32 T cell receptor beta chains were all obtained from the same sample, sequenced in a study of T cells expressing NK-cell markers. Each CDR3 protein gets one entry in TCRdb, which reprocessed the 5' RACE reads and gives no DNA. Its table lists 120,000 to 150,000 distinct CDR3 sequences. Source material: blood T cells: a sorted CD56 or NKG2C T cell subset, CD4+ or CD8+ T cells, or bulk PBMC T cells (not recorded which). The receptors originated from a man between 18 and 29 years old in good health.

This chain links TRBV4-1 with TRBJ2-2; TCRdb's assignment of TRBD2 cannot be checked, as there is no DNA. This CDR3 has 15 amino acids. Germline V gene sequence: CDR1 MGHRA, CDR2 YSYEKL. The CDR3 reads CASSHTSGPTGELFF.

The chain combines TRBV5-1 with TRBJ2-1; TCRdb's D gene call, TRBD1, goes unchecked for lack of DNA. The germline V gene encodes CDR1 SGHRS and CDR2 YFSETQ. The CDR3 loop spans 14 amino acids. The CDR3: CASSLLTEYNEQFF.

This chain connects TRBV6-1 to TRBJ1-2. Germline CDR1 MNHNS, CDR2 SASEGT. This CDR3 is 15 amino acids long. This CDR3 reads CASSPHATSNYGYTF.

The V gene is TRBV3-1, the J gene TRBJ1-2; TCRdb designates TRBD1, a call that cannot be tested without DNA. Germline V gene sequence: CDR1 LGHDT, CDR2 YNNKEL (reference sequence). This CDR3 has 16 residues. The CDR3 is CASSPTTAPAPYGYTF. Based on the CDR3 plus reference TRBV3-1 and TRBJ1-2, the full variable domain is DTAVSQTPKYLVTQMGNDKSIKCEQNLGHDTMYWYKQDSKKFLKIMFSYNNKELIINETVPNRFSPKSPDKAHLNLHINSLELGDSAVYFCASSPTTAPAPYGYTFGSGTRLTVV.

The CDR3 here is CASTDTGGYQETQYF. The chain recombines TRBV19 with TRBJ2-5; TCRdb returns TRBD1, unconfirmable since there is no DNA. The CDR3 is 15 amino acids. Per the germline V gene, CDR1 is LNHDA and CDR2 is SQIVND (reference sequence).

The chain couples TRBV11-2 to TRBJ2-3; TCRdb's assignment of TRBD2 cannot be checked, as there is no DNA. Per the germline V gene, CDR1 is SGHAT and CDR2 is FQNNGV. The length of the CDR3 is 17 residues. The CDR3 loop reads CASSLDPASGSTDTQYF.

The V and J genes are TRBV9 and TRBJ2-1; the TCRdb D gene call, TRBD2, has no DNA to confirm it. There are 14 residues in the CDR3. CDR1 is SGDLS and CDR2 is YYNGEE in the germline V gene. CDR3 sequence: CASSELAPGRGQFF.

The V call is TRBV11-1, the J call TRBJ2-1; as DNA is missing, the TRBD2 call by TCRdb cannot be tested. The CDR3 consists of 16 residues. Per the germline V gene, CDR1 is SGHAT and CDR2 is FQDESV (reference sequence). The chain's CDR3 is CASTRLAGGTYNEQFF.

The chain carries TRBV6-5 and TRBJ2-1; TCRdb gives TRBD2 as the D gene, but with no DNA this cannot be confirmed. The CDR3 is made up of 16 amino acids. Germline CDR1 is MNHEY and CDR2 is SVGAGI. CDR3 in amino acids: CASSYSYLAGENEQFF.

The genes are TRBV30 and TRBJ2-1; the TCRdb call, TRBD1, lacks DNA for checking. The CDR3 has 17 residues. Germline loops: CDR1 GTSNPN, CDR2 SVGIG (reference sequence). The chain's CDR3 is CAWSLFPGTGADNEQFF.

This sequence joins TRBV19 and TRBJ1-1; TCRdb picks TRBD1, but there is no DNA to check that call. The germline gives CDR1 LNHDA, CDR2 SQIVND (reference sequence). This CDR3 spans 13 amino acids. CDR3: CASMGTGGSEAFF.

The chain employs TRBV6-1 and TRBJ2-1; lacking DNA, the TRBD2 call made by TCRdb goes unchecked. The CDR3 runs to 15 residues. Per the germline V gene, CDR1 is MNHNS and CDR2 is SASEGT. The CDR3 protein is CASSDPGLVRPEQFF.

The V call is TRBV7-9, the J call TRBJ1-4. CDR1 and CDR2 from the germline V gene are SEHNR and FQNEAQ (reference sequence). The CDR3 extends over 14 amino acids. This CDR3 reads CASSLAKELEKLFF.

This CDR3 reads CASTPLASGMVNEQFF. The chain is built from TRBV5-1 and TRBJ2-1; TCRdb names TRBD2, which stays unverified in the absence of DNA. In germline, CDR1 is SGHRS, CDR2 YFSETQ. The CDR3 has 16 residues.

This chain connects TRBV29-1 to TRBJ1-1; lacking DNA, the TRBD1 call made by TCRdb goes unchecked. The CDR3 loop spans 15 amino acids. Germline assignment: CDR1 SQVTM and CDR2 ANQGSEA. CDR3 region: CSVEDPRGRGTEAFF. Looking up the rest from reference TRBV29-1 and TRBJ1-1 gives the full variable domain: SAVISQKPSRDICQRGTSLTIQCQVDSQVTMMFWYRQQPGQSLTLIATANQGSEATYESGFVIDKFPISRPNLTFSTLTVSNMSPEDSSIYLCSVEDPRGRGTEAFFGQGTRLTVV.

The rearrangement joins TRBV12-3 or TRBV12-4 to TRBJ1-1; TCRdb's D gene call, TRBD1, goes unchecked for lack of DNA. The CDR3 runs 13 residues. CDR3 amino acids: CASRWGQFTEAFF.

The V call is TRBV6-2 or TRBV6-3, the J call TRBJ2-1; TCRdb's D call, TRBD1, is unchecked because there is no DNA. The CDR3 contains 11 residues. Looked up from germline, CDR1 is MNHEY and CDR2 is SVGEGT. CDR3 sequence reads: CAGSGGNEQFF.

This chain joins TRBV9 and TRBJ2-1; no DNA is available, so the TRBD1 call from TCRdb remains unchecked. The CDR3 spans 12 residues. Germline CDR1 and CDR2: SGDLS and YYNGEE. CDR3 loop: CASSYRSNEQFF.

V and J are TRBV23-1 and TRBJ2-3; the TCRdb call, TRBD1, lacks DNA for checking. TRBV23-1 qualifies as an ORF whose function is uncertain. This CDR3 contains 14 residues. CDR3 loop: CASRWGQGTDTQYF.

V gene TRBV12-3 or TRBV12-4 combines with J gene TRBJ2-7. This CDR3 has 15 residues. The CDR3 loop reads CASSLGSGATYEQYF.

This chain joins TRBV11-3 and TRBJ1-2; TCRdb reports TRBD1, a call that lacks DNA to check it against. Germline CDR1 reads SGHNT; CDR2 reads YENEEA. This CDR3 contains 14 residues. CDR3: CASSDGDSPYGYTF.

The chain carries TRBV15 and TRBJ2-2; lacking DNA, the TRBD1 call made by TCRdb goes unchecked. The CDR3 is made up of 14 amino acids. Per germline, CDR1 LNHNV and CDR2 YYDKDF (reference sequence). The CDR3 loop is CATSRDGGAGELFF.

The chain couples TRBV27 to TRBJ1-1. Germline CDR1 is MNHEY and CDR2 is SMNVEV (reference sequence). The CDR3 has 13 amino acids. CDR3: CASSFAGNTEAFF.

This chain uses TRBV24-1 with TRBJ1-1; the TCRdb call, TRBD1, lacks DNA for checking. The germline V gene has CDR1 KGHDR and CDR2 SFDVKD. The CDR3 spans 12 residues. CDR3 protein: CATSAGGTEAFF.

This chain connects TRBV12-3 or TRBV12-4 to TRBJ2-4; TCRdb's D call of TRBD1 is untestable without DNA. The CDR3 runs to 16 residues. The CDR3 here is CASSPGQALAKNIQYF.

The gene calls are TRBV11-2 and TRBJ1-2; the TCRdb call, TRBD1, lacks DNA for checking. In germline, CDR1 is SGHAT, CDR2 FQNNGV. The CDR3 totals 15 residues. This chain's CDR3 is CASSSLTGENYGYTF.

V and J are TRBV3-1 and TRBJ1-2; TCRdb calls TRBD1, which cannot be checked without DNA. Germline CDR1 is LGHDT and CDR2 is YNNKEL (reference sequence). The CDR3 extends over 16 amino acids. CDR3 loop: CASSPRLHRGFDGYTF.

This chain joins TRBV6-1 and TRBJ2-3; lacking DNA, the TRBD1 call made by TCRdb goes unchecked. This CDR3 has 14 amino acids. Germline values: CDR1 MNHNS, CDR2 SASEGT. CDR3: CASSEVGHFDTQYF.

The V and J genes are TRBV5-1 and TRBJ1-1. The CDR3 runs to 14 residues. Germline values: CDR1 SGHRS, CDR2 YFSETQ. The CDR3 sequence: CASGLDRLNTEAFF.

This sequence joins TRBV20-1 and TRBJ2-7. CDR3 size: 12 residues. Looked up from germline, CDR1 is DFQATT and CDR2 is SNEGSKA (reference sequence). CDR3 amino acids: CSTKDAAYEQYF.

The chain uses TRBV7-2 and TRBJ2-7; TCRdb names TRBD2, which stays unverified in the absence of DNA. The CDR3 consists of 12 residues. Germline V gene data show CDR1 as SGHTA and CDR2 as FQGNSA. This CDR3 is CASSSQGGEQYF.

V gene TRBV7-6 combines with J gene TRBJ2-3; TCRdb's assignment of TRBD1 cannot be checked, as there is no DNA. The germline V gene encodes CDR1 SGHVS and CDR2 FNYEAQ. This CDR3 spans 15 amino acids. The CDR3: CASSGGAGSADTQYF.